In its sample, the clone carrying this T cell receptor (beta chain) was seen many times. After removal of 1 base from V and 6 bases from J, the junction contained 5 bases not matched to a gene. This CDR3 has 15 amino acids. From germline, CDR1 is DFQATT and CDR2 SNEGSKA (reference sequence). TCRdb redid the calling of the RACE reads with MiXCR, one entry per CDR3 protein. This table has about 260,000 distinct CDR3 sequences, around 9.3% appearing once. As for time point: pre-sensitization, week 0. Indicated treatment: therapeutic diphenylcyclopropenone sensitization with weekly scalp DPC. This entry comes from a study of human T cells and chemical hapten exposure.

This material consisted of whole blood, taken in connection with sensitization to the hapten diphenylcyclopropenone (DPC). This TCR was recovered from a woman in her thirties or forties with alopecia areata. Some clones in this sample may be carry-over from other donors' samples. The chain recombines TRBV20-1 with TRBJ2-3; TRBD1 agrees at 12 bases. CDR3 nucleotide sequence: TGCAGTGCTAGAGTCCGGGACAGGGGGCCCGATACGCAGTATTTT. Its protein product is CSARVRDRGPDTQYF.